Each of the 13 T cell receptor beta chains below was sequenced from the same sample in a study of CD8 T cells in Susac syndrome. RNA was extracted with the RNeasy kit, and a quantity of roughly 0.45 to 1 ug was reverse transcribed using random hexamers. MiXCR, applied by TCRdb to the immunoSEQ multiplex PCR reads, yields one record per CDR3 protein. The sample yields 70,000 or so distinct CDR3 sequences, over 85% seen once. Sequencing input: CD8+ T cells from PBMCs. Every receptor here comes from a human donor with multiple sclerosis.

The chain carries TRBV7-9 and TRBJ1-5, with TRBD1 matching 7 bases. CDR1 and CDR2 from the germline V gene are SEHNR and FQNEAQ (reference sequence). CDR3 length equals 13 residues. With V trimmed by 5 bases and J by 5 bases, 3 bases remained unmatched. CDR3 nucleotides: TGTGCCAGCAGCACCACAGGGGATCAGCCCCAGCATTTT. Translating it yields CASSTTGDQPQHF.

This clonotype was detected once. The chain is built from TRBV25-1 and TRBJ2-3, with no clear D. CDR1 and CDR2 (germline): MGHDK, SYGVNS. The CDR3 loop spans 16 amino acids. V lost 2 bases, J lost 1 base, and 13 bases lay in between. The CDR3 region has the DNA TGTGCCAGCAGTGAAGCCCCGCGTGGCGGCACAGATACGCAGTATTTT. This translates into CASSEAPRGGTDTQYF. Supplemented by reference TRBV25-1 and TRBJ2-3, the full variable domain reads EADIYQTPRYLVIGTGKKITLECSQTMGHDKMYWYQQDPGMELHLIHYSYGVNSTEKGDLSSESTVSRIRTEHFPLTLESARPSHTSQYLCASSEAPRGGTDTQYFGPGTRLTVL.

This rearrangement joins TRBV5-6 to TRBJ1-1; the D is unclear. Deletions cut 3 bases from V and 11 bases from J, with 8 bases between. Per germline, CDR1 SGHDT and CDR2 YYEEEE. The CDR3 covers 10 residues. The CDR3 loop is CASSSAGAFF. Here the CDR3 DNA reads TGTGCCAGCAGCTCTGCGGGTGCTTTCTTT.

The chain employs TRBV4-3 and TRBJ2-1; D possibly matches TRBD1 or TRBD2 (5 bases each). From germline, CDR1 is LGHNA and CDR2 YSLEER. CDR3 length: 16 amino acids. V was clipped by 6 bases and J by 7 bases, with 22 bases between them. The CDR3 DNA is TGCGCCAGCAGTCCGTGGAGCGGACATACCGGGAATGAGCAGTTCTTC. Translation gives CASSPWSGHTGNEQFF.

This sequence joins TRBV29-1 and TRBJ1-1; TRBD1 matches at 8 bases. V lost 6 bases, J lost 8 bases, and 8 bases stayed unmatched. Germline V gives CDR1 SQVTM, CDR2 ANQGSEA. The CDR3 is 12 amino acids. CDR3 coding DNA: TGCAGCGTGGTGGGACAGGCGACAGAAGCTTTCTTT. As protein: CSVVGQATEAFF.

This CDR3 is CASSPTGANTQYF. CDR3 coding DNA: TGTGCCAGCAGCCCGACTGGGGCCAATACGCAGTATTTT. The rearrangement uses TRBV7-3 and TRBJ2-3, with a tentative D call TRBD1 (5 bases). The CDR3 is 13 residues long. Germline CDR1 and CDR2: SGHTA and FQGTGA. V dropped 5 bases and J dropped 7 bases, with 13 bases sitting between them.

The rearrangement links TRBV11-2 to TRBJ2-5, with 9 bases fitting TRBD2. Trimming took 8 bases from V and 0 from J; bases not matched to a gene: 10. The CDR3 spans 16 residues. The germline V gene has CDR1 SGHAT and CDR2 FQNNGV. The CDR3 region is CASGLGLALNQETQYF. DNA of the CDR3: TGTGCCAGCGGTCTCGGACTAGCGCTGAACCAAGAGACCCAGTACTTC.

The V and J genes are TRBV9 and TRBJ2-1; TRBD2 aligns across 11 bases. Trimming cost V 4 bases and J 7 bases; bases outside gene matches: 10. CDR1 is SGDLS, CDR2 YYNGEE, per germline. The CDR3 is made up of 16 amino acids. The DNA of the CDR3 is TGTGCCAGCAGCTTAATAGCGGGGGGGGGTGATAATGAGCAGTTCTTC. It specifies CASSLIAGGGDNEQFF.

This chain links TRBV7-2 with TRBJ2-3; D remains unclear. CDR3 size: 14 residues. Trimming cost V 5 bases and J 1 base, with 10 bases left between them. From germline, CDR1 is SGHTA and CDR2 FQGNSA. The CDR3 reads CASSRKGGTDTQYF. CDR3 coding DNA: TGTGCCAGCAGCCGCAAGGGCGGCACAGATACGCAGTATTTT. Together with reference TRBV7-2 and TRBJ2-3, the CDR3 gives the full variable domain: GAGVSQSPSNKVTEKGKDVELRCDPISGHTALYWYRQSLGQGLEFLIYFQGNSAPDKSGLPSDRFSAERTGGSVSTLTIQRTQQEDSAVYLCASSRKGGTDTQYFGPGTRLTVL.

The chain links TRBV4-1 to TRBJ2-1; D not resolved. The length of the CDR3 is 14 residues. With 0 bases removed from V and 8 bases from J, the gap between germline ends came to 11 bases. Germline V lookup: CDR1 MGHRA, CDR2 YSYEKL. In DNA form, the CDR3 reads TGCGCCAGCAGCCAAGAGTCACCTTGGGATGAGCAGTTCTTC. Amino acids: CASSQESPWDEQFF.

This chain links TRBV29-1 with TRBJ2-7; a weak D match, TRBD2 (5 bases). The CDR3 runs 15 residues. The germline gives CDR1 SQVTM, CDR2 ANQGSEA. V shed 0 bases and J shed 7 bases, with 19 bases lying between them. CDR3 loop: CSVEEEATEVGEQYF. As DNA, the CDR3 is TGCAGCGTTGAAGAGGAGGCTACCGAAGTGGGTGAGCAGTACTTC.

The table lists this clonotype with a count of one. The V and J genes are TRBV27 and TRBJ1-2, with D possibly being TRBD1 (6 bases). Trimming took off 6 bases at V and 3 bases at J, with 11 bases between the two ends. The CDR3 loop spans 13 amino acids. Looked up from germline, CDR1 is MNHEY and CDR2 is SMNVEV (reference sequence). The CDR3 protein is CASRPQGDYGYTF. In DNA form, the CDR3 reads TGTGCCAGCAGACCACAGGGAGACTATGGCTACACCTTC.

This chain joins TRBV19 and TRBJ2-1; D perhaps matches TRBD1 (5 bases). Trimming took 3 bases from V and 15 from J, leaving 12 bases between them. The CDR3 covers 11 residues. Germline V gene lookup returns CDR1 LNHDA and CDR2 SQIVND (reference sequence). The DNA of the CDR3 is TGTGCCAGTAGTATCAACAGGCGTGCGTTCTTC. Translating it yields CASSINRRAFF.